One sample yielded the 7 T cell receptor beta chains listed below, sequenced in a study of T cell responses to AZD1222 COVID-19 vaccine. Only in-frame clones appear in the TCRdb table, and some are missing; sequencing was by immunoSEQ multiplex PCR. The table includes roughly 150,000 clones, 92% detected once. The specimen was peripheral blood, collected on day 0 of AZD1222 vaccination. These receptors originate from an adult in good health.

The gene calls are TRBV7-2 and TRBJ2-1; 13 bases agree with TRBD2. This CDR3 is 16 amino acids long. Trimming removed 5 bases from V and 5 bases from J; junction bases left unmatched: 6. Germline CDR1 reads SGHTA; CDR2 reads FQGNSA. The CDR3 DNA sequence: TGTGCCAGCAGCCCGAGGGGACTAGCGGGGAACAATGAGCAGTTCTTC. Translation gives CASSPRGLAGNNEQFF.

The chain combines TRBV6-4 with TRBJ1-3, with 8 bases aligning to TRBD1. The V gene's germline CDR1 is MRHNA and CDR2 SNTAGT. This CDR3 is built from 14 residues. V lost 9 bases, J lost 0 bases, and 4 bases stayed unmatched. The CDR3 DNA is TGTGCCAGGGGGGACAGGACCTCTGGAAACACCATATATTTT. This sequence encodes CARGDRTSGNTIYF.

This sequence joins TRBV7-2 and TRBJ2-2; D possibly matches TRBD1 or TRBD2 (5 bases each). Trimming shortened V by 4 bases and J by 1 base, and 10 bases separated the two germline ends. The CDR3 contains 15 residues. Germline V gene lookup returns CDR1 SGHTA and CDR2 FQGNSA. The CDR3 is CASSYWGRNTGELFF. Here the CDR3 DNA reads TGTGCCAGCAGCTACTGGGGGAGGAACACCGGGGAGCTGTTTTTT.

The J gene is TRBJ2-1, the V gene TRBV7-9; D gene unclear. Germline V gene data show CDR1 as SEHNR and CDR2 as FQNEAQ (reference sequence). Trimming removed 1 base at V and 0 bases at J, with 10 bases between. This CDR3 contains 16 residues. The CDR3 bases are TGTGCCAGCAGCTTAGGGTCCGCTAGCTCCTACAATGAGCAGTTCTTC. Translated, it gives CASSLGSASSYNEQFF.

V gene TRBV27 combines with J gene TRBJ2-1; TRBD1 aligns across 11 bases. Looked up from germline, CDR1 is MNHEY and CDR2 is SMNVEV (reference sequence). The CDR3 runs to 13 residues. The ends lost 5 bases at V and 7 bases at J; junction bases unmatched: 1. For the CDR3, the DNA is TGTGCCAGCAGTCGGGACAGGGGGAATGAGCAGTTCTTC. Translation gives CASSRDRGNEQFF.

This chain connects TRBV9 to TRBJ2-2, with D uncertain. CDR1 SGDLS and CDR2 YYNGEE come from the germline V gene. CDR3 size: 12 residues. V was pared by 0 bases and J by 5 bases, with 2 bases between. The CDR3 reads CASSVGTGELFF. The CDR3 DNA sequence: TGTGCCAGCAGCGTAGGAACCGGGGAGCTGTTTTTT. Together with reference TRBV9 and TRBJ2-2, the CDR3 gives the full variable domain: DSGVTQTPKHLITATGQRVTLRCSPRSGDLSVYWYQQSLDQGLQFLIQYYNGEERAKGNILERFSAQQFPDLHSELNLSSLELGDSALYFCASSVGTGELFFGEGSRLTVL.

J is TRBJ2-7 and V is TRBV10-2; D might be TRBD2 (5 bases). CDR1 and CDR2 (germline): WSHSY, SAAADI. This CDR3 region has 15 residues. The V end was cut by 6 bases, the J end by 1 base, with 16 bases between. In DNA form, the CDR3 reads TGCGCCAGCAGGGAGGACTGGGTTCTTTCCTACGAGCAGTACTTC. This encodes CASREDWVLSYEQYF.